This TCR beta chain was sequenced for a study of blood T cell repertoires in COVID-19 (dated by TCRdb to 2020 to 2022). Study-wide context: The collaborator samples originated in the United States, Italy and Spain and spanned the acute and convalescent phases of COVID-19. A de-identified subject ID, COVID-19 status, age in years and sex were almost always included in the sample metadata. The material from the prospective study consisted of cDNA or gDNA derived from T cells, B-cell-depleted T cells, or PBMCs. Where available, HLA class I and class II types were taken from metadata supplied by the sample provider and were not determined by assay-based typing. The samples were drawn from two sources: the first 160 participants of the ongoing ImmuneRACE study, and fewer than 1,500 subjects contributed by 6 global collaborators. Deeply sampled blood TCRbeta repertoires from subjects exposed to, actively infected with, or recovered from COVID-19 were included in the dataset. The repertoires were released in a freely available public database meant as a resource for research on the immune response to SARS-CoV-2. General findings and caveats noted by the study authors: Clinical and demographic metadata were provided uncurated, with the amount varying by source and participant.

The collaborating institutions used their own protocols to collect whole blood in K2EDTA tubes. For TCRbeta analysis, collaborator samples were shipped as frozen whole blood, as isolated PBMCs, or as DNA extracted from either sample type. For this clone: The antigen this receptor binds is unknown. Base-call qualities are not available, and no considerably larger clone is one nucleotide away.

The cysteine opens and the phenylalanine closes a CDR3 of 17 amino acids. This entry keeps only the CDR3 DNA: 51 bases, framed from base 1. As encoded in the germline V gene (reference sequence), CDR1 is LGHDT while CDR2 is YNNKEL. V is trimmed back by 0 bases and J by 3 bases, and the junction contains 5 bases that no gene match accounts for. TCRbeta CDR3 regions were amplified from genomic DNA by means of the immunoSEQ Assay, a bias-controlled multiplex PCR. On the study's bioinformatics: Within the assay, amplification of reference gene primers was used to estimate how many nucleated cells each sample contained. To quantify the absolute abundance of each unique TCRbeta CDR3 rearrangement, sequence reads were collapsed and filtered. For each sample, productive Simpson clonality was calculated as the square root of Simpson's diversity index across productive rearrangements. As stored in TCRdb, this immuneACCESS dataset retains in-frame rearrangements with V and J assigned. A fraction of the clones does not appear; measured against another copy, unresolved V genes explain less than half of the discrepancy, and the remainder lacks a known reason. From that table come the V and J calls and clone size; the DNA was used to work out D and trimming. The sample table lists around 20,000 clones, approximately 90% of them with a count of one. About 17% of the sample is in the top ten clones.

This chain joins TRBV3-1 (or the pseudogene TRBV3-2) to TRBJ2-6, with 7 middle bases fitting TRBD1. The specimen was peripheral blood. This receptor was identified in a man between 65 and 85 years old with acute or convalescent COVID-19. In nucleotide form, the sequence is TGTGCCAGCAGCCAAGAAACAGGGGTTGGTGGGGCCAACGTCCTGACTTTC. It codes for CASSQETGVGGANVLTF.